These 29 T cell receptor beta chains originate from one sample sequenced in a study of T cells in Graves' hyperthyroidism and ophthalmopathy. Amplification targeted TCR beta CDR3 regions from RNA transcripts. HTBI primers were the set used in a first-round RT-PCR of the TCR CDR3. TCRdb processed the multiplex PCR reads anew with MiXCR; each CDR3 protein has one entry. The sample lists around 360,000 distinct CDR3 sequences; about 16% were seen once. The material sequenced was blood. The receptors were gathered from a woman in her sixties or seventies with Graves' ophthalmopathy.

The gene calls are TRBV6-1 and TRBJ2-6; D remains ambiguous. Germline assignment: CDR1 MNHNS and CDR2 SASEGT. The CDR3 totals 15 residues. The V gene lost 7 bases and the J gene lost 0 bases, with 10 bases spanning the gap. The CDR3, as DNA: TGTGCCAGCATTGGACGGACCTCTGGGGCCAACGTCCTGACTTTC. Residues: CASIGRTSGANVLTF.

The chain recombines TRBV7-9 with TRBJ2-5; D unresolved. Germline V gene sequence: CDR1 SEHNR, CDR2 FQNEAQ (reference sequence). The CDR3 totals 15 residues. Trimming removed 3 bases from V and 3 bases from J, with 14 bases in between. The CDR3 DNA is TGTGCCAGCAGCTTGGACCCGAGACCTAAAGAGACCCAGTACTTC. It is translated as CASSLDPRPKETQYF. The entire variable domain, with the rest obtained from reference TRBV7-9 and TRBJ2-5, is as follows: DTGVSQNPRHKITKRGQNVTFRCDPISEHNRLYWYRQTLGQGPEFLTYFQNEAQLEKSRLLSDRFSAERPKGSFSTLEIQRTEQGDSAMYLCASSLDPRPKETQYFGPGTRLLVL.

The chain is built from TRBV29-1 and TRBJ1-1; maybe TRBD1 (6 bases). This CDR3 is built from 13 residues. Per germline, CDR1 SQVTM and CDR2 ANQGSEA. The ends were cut back, 6 bases at V and 4 bases at J, with 15 bases in the middle. The CDR3: CSVAAGAPTEAFF. In DNA form, the CDR3 reads TGCAGCGTGGCGGCAGGGGCGCCCACTGAAGCTTTCTTT.

Many counts were recorded for this clonotype. The CDR3 here is CASGTDTQYF. The CDR3 DNA is TGTGCCAGCGGAACAGATACGCAGTATTTT. This chain joins TRBV11-2 and TRBJ2-3; D gene ambiguous. CDR1 and CDR2 (germline): SGHAT, FQNNGV. The germline V and J ends were trimmed by 8 bases and 3 bases, with 3 bases remaining between them. This CDR3 contains 10 residues.

The chain couples TRBV18 to TRBJ2-1; maybe TRBD1 (6 bases). The CDR3 runs to 13 residues. Trimming shortened V by 2 bases and J by 14 bases, and 16 bases separated the two germline ends. CDR1 KGHSH and CDR2 LQKENI come from the germline V gene. The CDR3 DNA is TGTGCCAGCTCACCAAACCAGGAGACAGGCAAGTTCTTC. Translating it yields CASSPNQETGKFF.

This clonotype has only a few counts. The gene calls are TRBV20-1 and TRBJ2-3; 10 nucleotides agree with TRBD2. The junction had 5 bases not matched to a gene; V was cut back by 5 bases and J by 6 bases. From germline, CDR1 is DFQATT and CDR2 SNEGSKA (reference sequence). CDR3 length equals 13 residues. The CDR3 coding sequence is TGCAGTGCTTCTAGCGGGAGCCTCGATACGCAGTATTTT. This gives the protein CSASSGSLDTQYF.

Ten or more counts support this clonotype. This sequence joins TRBV3-1 and TRBJ2-1; possible D gene TRBD1, 6 bases. The CDR3 covers 16 residues. CDR1 and CDR2 from the germline V gene are LGHDT and YNNKEL (reference sequence). Trimming took off 0 bases at V and 3 bases at J, with 12 bases between the two ends. The chain's CDR3 is CASSQDLGTYYNEQFF. The DNA for the CDR3 is TGTGCCAGCAGCCAAGACCTGGGGACATACTACAATGAGCAGTTCTTC.

This clonotype was detected only a few times. The gene calls are TRBV9 and TRBJ1-2; D uncertain. The CDR3 sequence is 14 residues long. Germline V CDR1 and CDR2: SGDLS, YYNGEE. Trimming took 0 bases from V and 0 from J, leaving 6 bases between them. CDR3 sequence (DNA): TGTGCCAGCAGCGTAGCAGAGACTAACTATGGCTACACCTTC. Translated: CASSVAETNYGYTF. Looking up the rest from reference TRBV9 and TRBJ1-2 gives the full variable domain: DSGVTQTPKHLITATGQRVTLRCSPRSGDLSVYWYQQSLDQGLQFLIQYYNGEERAKGNILERFSAQQFPDLHSELNLSSLELGDSALYFCASSVAETNYGYTFGSGTRLTVV.

This clonotype appeared many times. The chain employs TRBV28 and TRBJ1-1; tentative D call: TRBD1 (5 bases). The germline V gene encodes CDR1 MDHEN and CDR2 SYDVKM. Between the trimmed V and J ends, which lost 5 bases and 9 bases, there was a span of 13 bases. This CDR3 region has 12 residues. The DNA for the CDR3 is TGTGCCAGCAGTAAGAGGACACCACAAGCTTTCTTT. It is translated as CASSKRTPQAFF.

This clonotype was recorded many times. The V and J genes are TRBV12-3 or TRBV12-4 and TRBJ2-7; no clear D. V dropped 5 bases and J dropped 2 bases, with 10 bases sitting between them. The CDR3 loop spans 13 amino acids. Here the CDR3 DNA reads TGTGCCAGCAGTAAGACTGGGACCTACGAGCAGTACTTC. This encodes CASSKTGTYEQYF.

As regards this clonotype: This may stem from a read error, because a much larger clone lies one nucleotide away. This chain joins TRBV6-2 or TRBV6-3 and TRBJ2-5; TRBD2 agrees at 8 bases. Germline trimming cut 8 bases from V and 5 bases from J; bases unmatched to any gene: 10. Germline V CDR1 and CDR2: MNHEY, SVGEGT. The CDR3 spans 14 residues. The CDR3: CASELAGRGETQYF. The CDR3 nucleotides read TGTGCCAGCGAGTTAGCGGGAAGGGGGGAGACCCAGTACTTC.

On this clonotype itself: Without the conserved terminal phenylalanine or tryptophan, this CDR3 likely stems from a read error. The chain uses TRBV27 and TRBJ2-7; D is perhaps TRBD1 or TRBD2 (5 bases each). The CDR3 has 16 residues. Germline CDR1 and CDR2: MNHEY and SMNVEV (reference sequence). The V gene lost 7 bases and the J gene lost 0 bases, with 19 bases spanning the gap. The CDR3 spells CASKRLGPPSSYEQYL. The CDR3 DNA follows: TGTGCCAGCAAGAGATTGGGACCGCCGAGCTCCTACGAGCAGTACCTC.

The chain has TRBV18 and TRBJ2-4; D is possibly TRBD2 (6 bases). The length of the CDR3 is 15 residues. V was clipped by 2 bases and J by 6 bases, with 14 bases between them. Germline V gives CDR1 KGHSH, CDR2 LQKENI. The CDR3 sequence: CASSPWGLGGNIQYF. CDR3 bases: TGTGCCAGCTCACCATGGGGCTTGGGAGGAAACATTCAGTACTTC.

The chain uses TRBV5-1 and TRBJ2-7, with D perhaps matching TRBD2 (5 bases). The CDR3 consists of 12 residues. Trimming took 0 bases from V and 7 from J, leaving 8 bases between them. In germline, CDR1 is SGHRS, CDR2 YFSETQ. CDR3: CASSLEGEEQYF. As DNA, the CDR3 is TGCGCCAGCAGCTTGGAGGGAGAAGAGCAGTACTTC.

In regard to this clonotype: A read error is possible here, since a much larger clone lies one base away. This chain joins TRBV7-9 and TRBJ2-5; maybe TRBD2 (6 bases). The V gene's germline CDR1 is SEHNR and CDR2 FQNEAQ (reference sequence). The CDR3 consists of 13 residues. The CDR3 DNA is TGTGCCAGCAGCCGCGGGCGGGGAGAGGCCCAGTACTTC. This gives the protein CASSRGRGEAQYF.

Here the CDR3 DNA reads TGTGCCAGTAGCGGGACAGGGGGCGTCAAGGGCTACAATGAGCAGTTCTTC. This codes for CASSGTGGVKGYNEQFF. V is TRBV19 and J is TRBJ2-1; 12 bases fit TRBD1. CDR1 LNHDA and CDR2 SQIVND come from the germline V gene (reference sequence). This CDR3 comprises 17 residues. J was trimmed by 3 bases and V by 6 bases; bases with no gene match: 9.

The table lists this clonotype with many counts. The chain employs TRBV18 and TRBJ2-5; the D gene is possibly TRBD1 (6 bases). The germline V gene has CDR1 KGHSH and CDR2 LQKENI. The ends were cut back, 4 bases at V and 5 bases at J, with 8 bases in the middle. The CDR3 sequence is 12 residues long. The CDR3 loop reads CASSRRGETQYF. The CDR3 DNA follows: TGTGCCAGCTCACGAAGGGGGGAGACCCAGTACTTC.

This clonotype was counted at least ten times. The rearrangement links TRBV7-2 to TRBJ2-5; D not certain. The CDR3 spans 13 residues. CDR1 and CDR2 from the germline V gene are SGHTA and FQGNSA. Trimming removed 5 bases at V and 5 bases at J, with 12 bases between. CDR3 protein: CASSGWMGETQYF. The CDR3 DNA follows: TGTGCCAGCAGCGGATGGATGGGGGAGACCCAGTACTTC.

Remarks on this clonotype: It may be a read error: a sequence one base away is much more abundant. This rearrangement joins TRBV4-1 to TRBJ2-3; a possible D gene is TRBD2 (6 bases). The V end lost 5 bases, the J end lost 8 bases, and 20 bases lay between the germline ends. CDR3 length: 15 residues. Germline CDR1 and CDR2: MGHRA and YSYEKL. The CDR3 nucleotides read TGCGCCAGCAGCGTGAGACTAGTCGGGCAGGGTACGCAGTATTTT. Its protein is CASSVRLVGQGTQYF.

In regard to this clonotype: This clone may be a read error of a much larger clone one base away. The CDR3 reads CSASASGSSVVREQFF. Written as DNA, the CDR3 is TGCAGTGCTAGTGCTAGCGGGAGCTCTGTGGTGAGGGAGCAGTTCTTC. The J gene is TRBJ2-1, the V gene TRBV20-1; 10 bases match TRBD2. Germline CDR1 DFQATT, CDR2 SNEGSKA (reference sequence). With V trimmed by 3 bases and J by 10 bases, 15 bases remained unmatched. CDR3 length: 16 amino acids.

There are many counts of this clonotype. V usage is TRBV2 and J usage is TRBJ2-3; 13 positions match TRBD2. Germline trimming cut 8 bases from V and 4 bases from J; bases unmatched to any gene: 21. The CDR3 is made up of 20 amino acids. The V gene's germline CDR1 is SNHLY and CDR2 FYNNEI. CDR3 protein: CASSTRSSWTSGRSPDTQYF. The CDR3 DNA reads TGTGCCAGCTCCACCAGGTCATCCTGGACTAGCGGGAGAAGCCCAGATACGCAGTATTTT.

This clonotype appeared a few times. The V call is TRBV20-1, the J call TRBJ2-7; possible D gene TRBD1, 6 bases. The CDR3 has 15 residues. The V end was cut by 0 bases, the J end by 0 bases, with 12 bases between. Per germline, CDR1 DFQATT and CDR2 SNEGSKA (reference sequence). The CDR3 DNA reads as TGCAGTGCTAGAGATCGTGGACAGCCCTCCTACGAGCAGTACTTC. It encodes CSARDRGQPSYEQYF.

The chain joins TRBV6-4 to TRBJ2-3; 8 nucleotides line up with TRBD1. This CDR3 region has 13 residues. V was pared by 4 bases and J by 5 bases, with 2 bases of the junction left unmatched. CDR1 MRHNA and CDR2 SNTAGT come from the germline V gene. As DNA, the CDR3 is TGTGCCAGCAGTGGTACAGGGGGAGATACGCAGTATTTT. It is translated as CASSGTGGDTQYF.

In its sample, this clonotype was seen a few times. V gene TRBV11-2 combines with J gene TRBJ2-5; 13 bases fit TRBD2. CDR1 and CDR2 (germline): SGHAT, FQNNGV. The CDR3 is 18 amino acids. V shed 5 bases, J shed 5 bases, and the junction held 14 bases outside the gene matches. CDR3 amino acids: CASSITSGRAQRRETQYF. CDR3 bases: TGTGCCAGCAGCATCACTAGCGGGAGGGCCCAGAGGAGGGAGACCCAGTACTTC.

This clonotype was seen ten or more times. The gene calls are TRBV28 and TRBJ2-4, with D perhaps matching TRBD1 or TRBD2 (5 bases each). Per the germline V gene, CDR1 is MDHEN and CDR2 is SYDVKM. CDR3 size: 15 residues. Trimming took 7 bases from V and 4 from J, leaving 17 bases between them. CDR3 nucleotide sequence: TGTGCCAGCACCCCCCTGGGGGATAAAAAAAACATTCAGTACTTC. Its translation is CASTPLGDKKNIQYF.

This clonotype was observed a few times. V and J are TRBV27 and TRBJ1-4; no clear D. The V end lost 8 bases, the J end lost 6 bases, and 16 bases lay between the germline ends. This CDR3 spans 14 amino acids. CDR1 and CDR2 from the germline V gene are MNHEY and SMNVEV (reference sequence). The CDR3 is CASGLQGGYEKLFF. CDR3 nucleotides: TGTGCCAGCGGTCTACAAGGAGGGTATGAAAAACTGTTTTTT.

With regard to this clonotype: At one boundary the junction diverges from the germline segment, which might be a read error. The rearrangement links TRBV4-1 to TRBJ2-1; D may be TRBD2 (5 bases). Germline CDR1 reads MGHRA; CDR2 reads YSYEKL. The CDR3 spans 14 residues. The CDR3 reads CASSQDRSGYEQFF. The CDR3 DNA reads as TGTGCCAGCAGCCAAGACCGATCGGGATATGAGCAGTTCTTC.

The chain combines TRBV5-6 with TRBJ2-2; TRBD1 matches at 9 bases. The CDR3 extends over 14 amino acids. V lost 4 bases and J lost 8; bases outside the gene matches: 6. CDR1 and CDR2 from the germline V gene are SGHDT and YYEEEE. The CDR3 reads CASSLQGARGELFF. In nucleotides, the CDR3 is TGTGCCAGCAGCCTACAGGGGGCTAGGGGGGAGCTGTTTTTT.

This clonotype was counted many times. The rearrangement links TRBV28 to TRBJ2-7; D is perhaps TRBD2 (6 bases). This CDR3 is 11 amino acids long. Trimming took 5 bases from V and 4 from J, leaving 6 bases between them. Germline CDR1 and CDR2: MDHEN and SYDVKM. As DNA, the CDR3 is TGTGCCAGCAGTCGGGGGTACGAGCAGTACTTC. Translated, it gives CASSRGYEQYF.